Listed below are T cell receptor beta chains from one sample, sequenced in a study of human T cells and chemical hapten exposure. TCRdb redid the calling of the RACE reads with MiXCR, one entry per CDR3 protein. Of a few hundred thousand distinct CDR3 sequences in the sample, 5% to 6.5% were seen once. Sequenced here: whole blood, sampled in connection with sensitization to the hapten diphenylcyclopropenone (DPC). These receptors were collected from a woman aged 18-30 years with alopecia areata. Some clones in this sample may be carry-over from other donors' samples. Both conserved end residues are part of each CDR3. The D gene is left open where the match is weak. Size is omitted from some rows. Given values are once, few, many or a class for expanded clones.

abundance	v_gene	d_gene	j_gene	CDR3aa	CDR3nt
NA	TRBV12-3/TRBV12-4	NA	TRBJ1-6	CASSLGGWLPNSPLHF	TGTGCCAGCAGTTTAGGCGGGTGGCTCCCTAATTCACCCCTCCACTTT
few	TRBV5-1	TRBD1	TRBJ2-5	CASSLAPGGSETQYF	TGCGCCAGCAGCTTGGCCCCAGGGGGCAGTGAGACCCAGTACTTC
many	TRBV10-2	TRBD1	TRBJ1-2	CASSEDRGPIDYTF	TGCGCCAGCAGTGAGGACAGGGGGCCGATTGACTACACCTTC
many	TRBV5-1	NA	TRBJ1-1	CASSLGAGEAFF	TGCGCCAGCAGCTTGGGGGCGGGTGAAGCTTTCTTT
many	TRBV3-1	NA	TRBJ2-1	CASSQDQGSYNEQFF	TGTGCCAGCAGCCAAGACCAGGGGTCCTACAATGAGCAGTTCTTC
few	TRBV7-2	NA	TRBJ2-1	CASSTNQGGNEQFF	TGTGCCAGCAGCACGAACCAGGGGGGCAATGAGCAGTTCTTC
many	TRBV5-5	NA	TRBJ1-2	CASSLSGIGGYTF	TGTGCCAGCAGCTTATCCGGGATAGGCGGCTACACCTTC
few	TRBV20-1	TRBD1	TRBJ2-2	CSARHGTDSGELFF	TGCAGTGCTCGCCACGGGACAGATTCCGGGGAGCTGTTTTTT
many	TRBV3-1	NA	TRBJ1-1	CASSQNRFDVAFF	TGTGCCAGCAGCCAAAACAGGTTCGATGTAGCTTTCTTT
few	TRBV12-3/TRBV12-4	NA	TRBJ1-2	CASRVAGNYGYTF	TGTGCCAGCAGGGTCGCAGGGAACTATGGCTACACCTTC
NA	TRBV12-3/TRBV12-4	NA	TRBJ1-3	CASSPRLGVLGNTIYF	TGTGCCAGCAGTCCCAGGTTGGGGGTCCTTGGAAACACCATATATTTT
NA	TRBV29-1	NA	TRBJ1-1	CSVVRGTEAFF	TGCAGCGTTGTAAGGGGCACTGAAGCTTTCTTT
NA	TRBV25-1	NA	TRBJ1-6	CASSGYWDNSPLHF	TGTGCCAGCAGTGGGTACTGGGATAATTCACCCCTCCACTTT
few	TRBV4-1	TRBD2	TRBJ2-3	CASSQDSAGGDTQYF	TGCGCCAGCAGCCAAGACTCAGCGGGGGGAGATACGCAGTATTTT
many	TRBV4-3	NA	TRBJ1-2	CASSQTLRGHPKTANYGYTF	TGCGCCAGCAGCCAGACGCTACGGGGACACCCAAAGACCGCTAACTATGGCTACACCTTC
NA	TRBV12-3/TRBV12-4	NA	TRBJ2-3	CTSGSYSTDTQYF	TGTACCAGCGGGTCCTATAGTACAGATACGCAGTATTTT
NA	TRBV7-2	NA	TRBJ1-1	CASSSTWNYRSEAVF	TGTGCCAGCAGCTCCACATGGAACTACAGAAGCGAAGCTGTCTTT
many	TRBV14	TRBD1	TRBJ1-1	CASSRGQGLNTEAFF	TGTGCCAGCAGCCGCGGACAGGGGCTGAACACTGAAGCTTTCTTT
NA	TRBV3-1	NA	TRBJ1-5	CASSQSRWQPQHF	TGTGCCAGCAGCCAATCGAGGTGGCAGCCCCAGCATTTT
few	TRBV2	TRBD1	TRBJ1-2	CASRGPGYGYTF	TGTGCCAGTAGGGGGCCCGGCTATGGCTACACCTTC